The clone carrying this TCR beta chain was observed a handful of times. This sample was taken from a study of patients and donors after allogeneic stem cell transplantation. TCRdb called the RT-PCR reads again in MiXCR, with one record for every CDR3 protein. The profile shows fewer than 500,000 distinct CDR3 sequences, roughly 17% of them singletons. V shed 2 bases and J 7 bases; nucleotides not matched to a gene: 6. Germline values: CDR1 SGHVS, CDR2 FQNEAQ. The CDR3 covers 14 residues. This chain joins TRBV7-8 and TRBJ1-1; 8 bases match TRBD1. The source is a human donor who was either an allogeneic HSCT recipient or a stem cell or donor lymphocyte infusion donor (not recorded which). It is not recorded whose cells these are; they may come from a transplant donor. Specimen: blood, either unsorted or a sorted T cell fraction (not recorded which). CDR3 region: CASSLFTGGIEAFF. As DNA, the CDR3 is TGTGCCAGCAGCTTATTCACAGGGGGAATTGAAGCTTTCTTT.